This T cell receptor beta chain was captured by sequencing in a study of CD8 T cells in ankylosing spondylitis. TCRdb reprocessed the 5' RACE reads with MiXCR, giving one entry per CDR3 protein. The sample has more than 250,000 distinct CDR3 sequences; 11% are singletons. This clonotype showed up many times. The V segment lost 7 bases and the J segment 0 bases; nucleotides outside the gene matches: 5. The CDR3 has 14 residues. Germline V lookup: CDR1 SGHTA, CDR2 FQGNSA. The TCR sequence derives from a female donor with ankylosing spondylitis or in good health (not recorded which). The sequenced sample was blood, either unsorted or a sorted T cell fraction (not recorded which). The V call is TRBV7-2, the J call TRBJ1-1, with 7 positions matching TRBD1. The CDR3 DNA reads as TGTGCCAGCATCAAGGGACAGCTGAACACTGAAGCTTTCTTT. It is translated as CASIKGQLNTEAFF.